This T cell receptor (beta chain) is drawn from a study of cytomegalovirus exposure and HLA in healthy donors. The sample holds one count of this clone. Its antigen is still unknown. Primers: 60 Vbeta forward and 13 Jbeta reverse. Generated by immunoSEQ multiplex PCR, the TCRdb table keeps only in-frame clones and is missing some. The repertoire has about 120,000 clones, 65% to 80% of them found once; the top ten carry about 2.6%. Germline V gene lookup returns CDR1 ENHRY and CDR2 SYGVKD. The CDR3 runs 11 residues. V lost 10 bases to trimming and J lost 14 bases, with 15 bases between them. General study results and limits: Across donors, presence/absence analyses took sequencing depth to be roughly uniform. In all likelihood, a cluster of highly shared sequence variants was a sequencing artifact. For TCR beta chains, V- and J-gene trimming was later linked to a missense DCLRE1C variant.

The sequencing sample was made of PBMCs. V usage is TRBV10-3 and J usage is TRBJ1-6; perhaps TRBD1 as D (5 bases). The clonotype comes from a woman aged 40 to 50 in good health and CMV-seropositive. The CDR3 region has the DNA TGTGCCACATACGGGGGAGAGGCCCTCCACTTT. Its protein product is CATYGGEALHF.